This is a list of T cell receptor beta chains from one sample in a study of T cell responses to AZD1222 COVID-19 vaccine. Data came from immunoSEQ multiplex PCR; TCRdb stores just in-frame clones and leaves some out. The sample contains more than 50,000 clones, approximately 80% of which appear only once. The material sequenced was peripheral blood, taken on day 0 of AZD1222 vaccination. These TCRs come from an adult in good health. The CDR3 runs from the conserved cysteine through the conserved F or W. The D gene is left open where the match is weak. Rows may omit the clone size; those that give it use once, few, many or a size class.

j_call | d_call | v_call | clone_size | cdr3_nt | cdr3_aa
TRBJ2-5 | - | TRBV5-1 | - | TGCGCCAGCAGCTCGCTGGGGCAGCAAGAGACCCAGTACTTC | CASSSLGQQETQYF
TRBJ2-5 | TRBD2 | TRBV10-3 | - | TGTGCCACCGCAGAAGCGGGAGAGGGGGAGACCCAGTACTTC | CATAEAGEGETQYF
TRBJ1-5 | - | TRBV20-1 | - | TGCAGTGCTAGTGAAGGGGCTTCGAATCAGCCCCAGCATTTT | CSASEGASNQPQHF
TRBJ1-5 | - | TRBV19 | - | TGTGCCAGTAGTCAACAGGGTTCGGGCCAGCCCCAGCATTTT | CASSQQGSGQPQHF
TRBJ1-1 | - | TRBV19 | - | TGTGCCAGTACCTGGGGGAGGGGATACACTGAAGCTTTCTTT | CASTWGRGYTEAFF
TRBJ1-6 | TRBD1 | TRBV7-2 | - | TGTGCCAGCAGCCCTGACAGGGATAGGGATTCACCCCTCCACTTT | CASSPDRDRDSPLHF
TRBJ2-3 | TRBD2 | TRBV3-1/TRBV3-2 | - | TGTGCCAGCAGCCAATGGATTAGCGGGAGGGGGGATACGCAGTATTTT | CASSQWISGRGDTQYF
TRBJ2-3 | TRBD2 | TRBV15 | - | TGTGCCACCAGCAGAGGAAGAGGGACTAGCGGGAGTGTTGGAGATACGCAGTATTTT | CATSRGRGTSGSVGDTQYF
TRBJ2-3 | TRBD2 | TRBV9 | once | TGTGCCAGCAGCTCCCGAATTGGAGGACTAGCGGGAGGGCCCACAGATACGCAGTATTTT | CASSSRIGGLAGGPTDTQYF
TRBJ2-7 | TRBD2 | TRBV5-1 | - | TGCGCCAGCAGCTTGTTGGGCGGGAGGGCCGTCTACGAGCAGTACTTC | CASSLLGGRAVYEQYF
TRBJ2-1 | TRBD2 | TRBV7-3 | once | TGTGCCAGCAGCTTAAATTGGGGACTAGAGTCCTACAATGAGCAGTTCTTC | CASSLNWGLESYNEQFF
TRBJ2-1 | TRBD2 | TRBV16 | few | TGTGCCAGCAGCCAATTGGCGGCAGGGACTAACATATACAATGAGCAGTTCTTC | CASSQLAAGTNIYNEQFF
TRBJ1-2 | TRBD1 | TRBV19 | - | TGTGCCAGTAGTCGGGGGGACACGGGACAGAATGGCTACACCTTC | CASSRGDTGQNGYTF
TRBJ2-5 | - | TRBV29-1 | - | TGCAGCGTGATTGTGTCCGGGGTTCGATACTTC | CSVIVSGVRYF
TRBJ1-4 | TRBD1 | TRBV19 | - | TGTGCCAGTAGTATAGAGGCGACAGGGTTGGGTGAAAAACTGTTTTTT | CASSIEATGLGEKLFF
TRBJ2-1 | - | TRBV5-1 | once | TGCGCCAGCAGCTTGAGATTCGCTAGGAACTCCTACAATGAGCAGTTCTTC | CASSLRFARNSYNEQFF
TRBJ2-7 | TRBD1 | TRBV28 | - | TGTGCCAGCAGCGTCGCCGGGACAGGTAACGAGCAGTACTTC | CASSVAGTGNEQYF
TRBJ1-2 | - | TRBV28 | - | TGTGCCAGCGTGGTTCAGAATGGCTACACCTTC | CASVVQNGYTF
TRBJ2-1 | TRBD2 | TRBV20-1 | - | TGCAGTGCTAGTCGTAGCGGGACGCTTGATGAGCAGTTCTTC | CSASRSGTLDEQFF
TRBJ1-2 | - | TRBV21-1 | - | TGTGCCAGCAGCTCGGGGTCGTTGAGCTACACCTTC | CASSSGSLSYTF
TRBJ2-1 | - | TRBV5-6 | - | TGTGCCAGCAGCTTGGTACAGTACAATGAGCAGTTCTTC | CASSLVQYNEQFF
TRBJ1-5 | - | TRBV18 | - | TGTGCCAGCTCACCTGGAGAGGATCAGCCCCAGCATTTT | CASSPGEDQPQHF
TRBJ2-6 | - | TRBV6-5 | - | TGTGCCAGCAGCCTACGAGGGTCTGGGGCCAACGTCCTGACTTTC | CASSLRGSGANVLTF
TRBJ1-2 | TRBD1 | TRBV24-1 | - | TGTGCCACCAGTTCCGGGACAGGGTCTGGCTACACCTTC | CATSSGTGSGYTF
TRBJ1-5 | - | TRBV27 | few | TGTGCCAGCAGGGGGGGGTATAGGGACAATCAGCCCCAGCATTTT | CASRGGYRDNQPQHF
TRBJ1-6 | - | TRBV7-2 | few | TGTGCCAGCAGCTTACAGAGCCAGGGGAATTCACCCCTCCACTTT | CASSLQSQGNSPLHF
TRBJ1-2 | - | TRBV5-6 | - | TGTGCCAGCAGCTTGGGAGGGCCAGCAGTTTCTGGCTATGGCTACACCTTC | CASSLGGPAVSGYGYTF
TRBJ2-3 | - | TRBV6-2/TRBV6-3 | - | TGTGCCAGCAGTTATCAGGTGGGAGATACGCAGTATTTT | CASSYQVGDTQYF
TRBJ2-1 | - | TRBV9 | few | TGTGCCAGCAGCCCGCACGCCACCAGAGGAGCGGTAAGATGGGGGGAGCAGTTCTTC | CASSPHATRGAVRWGEQFF
TRBJ1-3 | - | TRBV9 | - | TGTGCCAGCAGCCCTGGTGAGGGGCGCGGTGGAAACACCATATATTTT | CASSPGEGRGGNTIYF
TRBJ2-3 | TRBD2 | TRBV5-8 | - | TGTGCCAGCAGCCCCGGGACTAGCGGAAACACAGATACGCAGTATTTT | CASSPGTSGNTDTQYF
TRBJ1-2 | - | TRBV7-2 | - | TGTGCCAGCAGCTTAGAGGGTTCCGCTAACTATGGCTACACCTTC | CASSLEGSANYGYTF
TRBJ1-1 | - | TRBV5-1 | - | TGCGCCAGCAGCTTGACAGGCCCGGGGACTGAAGCTTTCTTT | CASSLTGPGTEAFF
TRBJ1-3 | - | TRBV12-3/TRBV12-4 | - | TGTGCCAGCAGCCACGGGGGAAGCACCATATATTTT | CASSHGGSTIYF
TRBJ1-2 | TRBD1 | TRBV10-3 | - | TGTGCCATCAAATCCGGGACAGGGGGCGGATTGGTTGATGGCTACACCTTC | CAIKSGTGGGLVDGYTF
TRBJ2-1 | - | TRBV18 | - | TGTGCCAGCTCACCAGTCCAGGGTACCTACAATGAGCAGTTCTTC | CASSPVQGTYNEQFF
TRBJ2-2 | - | TRBV28 | - | TGTGCCAGCAGTTTAGGGACCTTCACCGGGGAGCTGTTTTTT | CASSLGTFTGELFF
TRBJ1-1 | TRBD1 | TRBV5-1 | - | TGCGCCAGCAGCTTACAGGGGCTGGGGGACACTGAAGCTTTCTTT | CASSLQGLGDTEAFF
TRBJ2-1 | - | TRBV19 | - | TGTGCCAGGAGGGAGCGGGCGATACCCTCGCCCTACAATGAGCAGTTCTTC | CARRERAIPSPYNEQFF
TRBJ1-1 | - | TRBV14 | - | TGTGCCAGCAGCCTGCAGGCGAACACTGAAGCTTTCTTT | CASSLQANTEAFF
TRBJ1-4 | - | TRBV5-1 | - | TGCGCCAGCAGCTGGCAGGGGTTTACTAATGAAAAACTGTTTTTT | CASSWQGFTNEKLFF
TRBJ1-2 | TRBD1 | TRBV28 | few | TGTGCCAGCAGTTCGGGACAGGGGGCATCTTGGGGCTACACCTTC | CASSSGQGASWGYTF
TRBJ1-5 | - | TRBV6-4 | - | TGTGCCAAAGACAAGGGTATGGGCAATCAGCCCCAGCATTTT | CAKDKGMGNQPQHF
TRBJ2-1 | - | TRBV6-5 | - | TGTGCCAGCAGTTACGGGGGGACCAATGAGCAGTTCTTC | CASSYGGTNEQFF
TRBJ2-5 | - | TRBV2 | - | TGTGCCAGCGGTCCTGAAGAGACCCAGTACTTC | CASGPEETQYF
TRBJ1-4 | TRBD1 | TRBV6-5 | once | TGTGCCAGCACTCTCGGGACAGGGTGGGAAAAACTGTTTTTT | CASTLGTGWEKLFF